This T cell receptor beta chain was observed in a study of blood T cell repertoires in COVID-19. The overall study: Some COVID-19 samples were acute and others convalescent; all came from the United States, Italy and Spain. PBMCs, B-cell-depleted T cells, or T cells provided the cDNA or gDNA that made up the material.

Per the study methods: Estimation of nucleated cell counts relied on the amplification of reference gene primers. Libraries were prepared by immunoSEQ multiplex PCR; TCRdb keeps only in-frame clonotypes and omits some of them. The V and J calls and clone size come from that table; D and trimming were worked out from the DNA. The data contain about 85,000 clones, about 91% of them singletons. The CDR3 has 16 residues. Germline lookup yields CDR1 SGDLS and CDR2 YYNGEE. With 4 bases removed from V and 0 bases from J, the gap between germline ends came to 13 bases. This sequence originates from a woman older than 75 with acute or convalescent COVID-19. The material sequenced was peripheral blood. The chain joins TRBV9 to TRBJ2-2, with a weak D call TRBD1 (5 bases). The CDR3 region is CASSPRTSSNTGELFF. DNA for the CDR3: TGTGCCAGCAGCCCACGGACAAGCTCGAACACCGGGGAGCTGTTTTTT.